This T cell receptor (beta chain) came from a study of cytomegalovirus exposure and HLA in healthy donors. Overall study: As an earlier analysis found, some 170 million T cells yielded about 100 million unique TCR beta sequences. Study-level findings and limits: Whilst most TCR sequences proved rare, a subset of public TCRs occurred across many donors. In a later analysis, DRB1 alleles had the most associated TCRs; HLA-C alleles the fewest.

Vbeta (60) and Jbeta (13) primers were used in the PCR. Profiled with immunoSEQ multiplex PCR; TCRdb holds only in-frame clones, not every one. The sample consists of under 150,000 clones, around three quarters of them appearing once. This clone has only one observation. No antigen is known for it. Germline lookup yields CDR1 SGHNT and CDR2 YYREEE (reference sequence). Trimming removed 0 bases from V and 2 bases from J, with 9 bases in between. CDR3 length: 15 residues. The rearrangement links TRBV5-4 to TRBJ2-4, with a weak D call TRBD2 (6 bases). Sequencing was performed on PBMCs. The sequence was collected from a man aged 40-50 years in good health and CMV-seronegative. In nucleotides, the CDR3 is TGTGCCAGCAGCTTGGGGGGGGAGCCCAAAAACATTCAGTACTTC. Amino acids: CASSLGGEPKNIQYF.